This TCR beta chain was sequenced in a study of vaccination and CD4 T cells after COVID-19. Background on the study: Convalescent patients gave post-COVID blood a median approximately 100 days post-diagnosis, range 35 to 161.

This clonotype was counted a few times. No antigen is known for it. Study outcomes and limitations: Reactive clone data from convalescent patients indicated a median of roughly 86% appearing only post-vaccination. Relatively small numbers of convalescent patients were studied, with no early post-infection timepoints included.

Specified treatment: roughly 10-day PBMC culture with coronavirus spike peptide pools or control peptides (ViraFEST assay). CDR1 is LGHNA, CDR2 YSLEER, per germline. Unmatched junction bases numbered 8, after V lost 0 bases and J lost 4 bases. This CDR3 spans 17 amino acids. With the Oncomine TCR Beta short-read assay, DNA from cultured CD4+ T cells was sequenced. Using its own MiXCR run on the PCR reads, TCRdb lists one record per CDR3 protein. The sample lists 3,800 or so distinct CDR3 sequences; 21% were seen once. The sequence was collected from a human donor who had recovered from COVID-19. The starting material was CD4+ T cells from blood, cultured in vitro, obtained after SARS-CoV-2 vaccination. The chain uses TRBV4-3 and TRBJ2-7; 11 bases line up with TRBD2. The CDR3 loop reads CASSQDRASGGLYEQYF. CDR3 in DNA: TGCGCCAGCAGCCAAGATAGGGCTAGCGGGGGGTTGTACGAGCAGTACTTC.